The 27 T cell receptor beta chains below all came from one sample that was sequenced in a study of cytomegalovirus exposure and HLA in healthy donors. The primer mix had 60 Vbeta and 13 Jbeta primers. The table came from immunoSEQ multiplex PCR; TCRdb's copy has only in-frame clones and leaves some out. The table has 120,000 to 150,000 clones, around 72% seen once. The specimen sequenced was PBMCs. These receptors were collected from a human donor in good health.

The rearrangement joins TRBV5-1 to TRBJ2-7; 9 bases line up with TRBD2. CDR1 and CDR2 from the germline V gene are SGHRS and YFSETQ. This CDR3 region has 14 residues. V gave up 4 bases and J gave up 3 bases; unmatched junction bases: 5. The CDR3 here is CASSPGLARYEQYF. CDR3 coding DNA: TGCGCCAGCAGCCCGGGACTAGCACGCTACGAGCAGTACTTC.

The rearrangement links TRBV11-2 to TRBJ1-1; 8 nucleotides align to TRBD1. The CDR3 has 14 residues. Germline CDR1 and CDR2: SGHAT and FQNNGV. V trimming: 5 bases; J trimming: 1 base; junction bases outside the gene matches: 3. CDR3 protein: CASSITGGNTEAFF. Here the CDR3 DNA reads TGTGCCAGCAGCATCACAGGGGGGAACACTGAAGCTTTCTTT.

This chain uses TRBV6-1 with TRBJ1-2, with D maybe TRBD1 (5 bases). Trimming cost V 1 base and J 4 bases, with 13 bases left between them. The V gene's germline CDR1 is MNHNS and CDR2 SASEGT. The CDR3 covers 15 residues. The DNA for the CDR3 is TGTGCCAGCAGTGAAGGGGCCAGGGCTGGCTATGGCTACACCTTC. It specifies CASSEGARAGYGYTF.

Notes on this clone: Distinct nucleotide sequences in the sample also encode this CDR3. The rearrangement links TRBV6-1 to TRBJ2-1, with D unclear. Trimming shortened V by 0 bases and J by 0 bases, and 9 bases separated the two germline ends. The CDR3 has 16 amino acids. CDR1 MNHNS and CDR2 SASEGT come from the germline V gene. This CDR3 is CASSEAQTVSYNEQFF. The CDR3, as DNA: TGTGCCAGCAGTGAAGCGCAAACAGTCTCCTACAATGAGCAGTTCTTC.

This sequence joins TRBV5-8 and TRBJ2-3; TRBD2 matches 12 bases. Germline V CDR1 and CDR2: SGHTS, YDEGEE. J was trimmed by 0 bases and V by 4 bases; bases with no gene match: 9. The CDR3 has 18 residues. The CDR3 protein is CASSRAGLAGPSTDTQYF. CDR3 in DNA: TGTGCCAGCAGCCGAGCAGGACTAGCGGGGCCCAGCACAGATACGCAGTATTTT.

V and J are TRBV5-4 and TRBJ2-3; 13 bases are a match to TRBD2. Germline loops: CDR1 SGHNT, CDR2 YYREEE (reference sequence). The CDR3 is 17 amino acids. After removal of 3 bases from V and 1 base from J, the junction contained 5 bases not matched to a gene. The CDR3: CASSSGLAGIGTDTQYF. As DNA, the CDR3 is TGTGCCAGCAGCTCGGGACTAGCGGGAATAGGCACAGATACGCAGTATTTT.

The chain couples TRBV6-6 to TRBJ2-3; 8 bases map to TRBD2. This CDR3 region has 15 residues. V lost 6 bases, J lost 1 base, and 6 bases stayed unmatched. Germline assignment: CDR1 MNHNY and CDR2 SVGAGI (reference sequence). The CDR3 loop is CASRPAGEGTDTQYF. In DNA form, the CDR3 reads TGTGCCAGCAGGCCAGCGGGGGAGGGCACAGATACGCAGTATTTT.

The chain combines TRBV2 with TRBJ1-1, with 7 nucleotides matching TRBD1. Germline values: CDR1 SNHLY, CDR2 FYNNEI. After removal of 4 bases from V and 0 bases from J, the junction contained 8 bases not matched to a gene. The CDR3 runs 16 residues. CDR3 loop: CASSVETGLVNTEAFF. The CDR3, as DNA: TGTGCCAGCAGTGTTGAGACAGGGTTGGTGAACACTGAAGCTTTCTTT.

This clone appeared a single time. V gene TRBV2 combines with J gene TRBJ1-5; D is unclear. CDR3 size: 12 residues. Per germline, CDR1 SNHLY and CDR2 FYNNEI. Deletions cut 7 bases from V and 8 bases from J, with 12 bases between. The CDR3 DNA reads as TGTGCCAGCACGCGGGTAGGCAAGCCCCAGCATTTT. This translates into CASTRVGKPQHF.

The chain combines TRBV5-1 with TRBJ1-3; D remains ambiguous. The CDR3 is 16 residues long. The V gene lost 1 base and the J gene lost 4 bases, with 15 bases spanning the gap. The germline gives CDR1 SGHRS, CDR2 YFSETQ. CDR3 in amino acids: CASSLRWAGRGNTIYF. The CDR3 DNA follows: TGCGCCAGCAGCTTGCGGTGGGCCGGTAGGGGAAACACCATATATTTT.

The genes are TRBV7-9 and TRBJ2-7; tentatively, D is TRBD1 (6 bases). This CDR3 is 15 amino acids long. V lost 5 bases, J lost 3 bases, and 17 bases lay in between. The germline V gene encodes CDR1 SEHNR and CDR2 FQNEAQ (reference sequence). This CDR3 is CASSVSSGHYYEQYF. Written as DNA, the CDR3 is TGTGCCAGCAGCGTATCCTCGGGACACTACTACGAGCAGTACTTC.

The chain is built from TRBV19 and TRBJ1-3, with unresolved D. The germline gives CDR1 LNHDA, CDR2 SQIVND (reference sequence). Trimming took 2 bases from V and 1 from J, leaving 6 bases between them. The CDR3 is 14 residues long. CDR3 sequence: CASSIKPSGNTIYF. The CDR3 nucleotides are TGTGCCAGTAGTATAAAGCCGTCTGGAAACACCATATATTTT.

V usage is TRBV19 and J usage is TRBJ2-1, with 7 bases identical to TRBD1. Germline values: CDR1 LNHDA, CDR2 SQIVND (reference sequence). This CDR3 has 18 residues. J gave up 5 bases and V 2 bases, and 15 bases lay outside the gene matches. CDR3 amino acids: CASSIRGTVGSRHNEQFF. Here the CDR3 DNA reads TGTGCCAGTAGTATAAGGGGGACAGTAGGTTCTCGACACAATGAGCAGTTCTTC.

The rearrangement uses TRBV11-2 and TRBJ1-3, with D hard to call. The CDR3 is 14 amino acids. Germline values: CDR1 SGHAT, CDR2 FQNNGV. The germline V and J ends were trimmed by 5 bases and 1 base, with 9 bases remaining between them. The CDR3 sequence: CASSQRSSGNTIYF. In DNA, the CDR3 is TGTGCCAGCAGCCAAAGGAGTTCTGGAAACACCATATATTTT.

The rearrangement joins TRBV9 to TRBJ2-2; TRBD2 might be the D (5 bases). Germline CDR1 SGDLS, CDR2 YYNGEE. V was trimmed by 0 bases and J by 2 bases, leaving 11 bases between them. CDR3 size: 16 residues. The CDR3: CASSVGMRANTGELFF. As DNA, the CDR3 is TGTGCCAGCAGCGTAGGGATGCGGGCCAACACCGGGGAGCTGTTTTTT.

The rearrangement uses TRBV5-4 and TRBJ2-5; the match to TRBD1 covers 7 bases. The DNA matches TRBJ2-7 better at its end, which makes the J call doubtful. This CDR3 is built from 14 residues. Germline V gives CDR1 SGHNT, CDR2 YYREEE (reference sequence). CDR3 nucleotide sequence: TGTGCCAGCAGCTCGGCAGGGGGACCCTACGAGCAGTACTTC. This translates into CASSSAGGPYEQYF.

The chain joins TRBV7-2 to TRBJ1-1; D gene ambiguous. The CDR3 extends over 15 amino acids. Trimming left V 1 base short and J 0 bases short, with 9 bases between. CDR1 SGHTA and CDR2 FQGNSA come from the germline V gene. DNA for the CDR3: TGTGCCAGCAGCTTAGGCTCGGGAATGAACACTGAAGCTTTCTTT. Translation gives CASSLGSGMNTEAFF.

The chain links TRBV7-8 to TRBJ2-7; D possibly corresponds to TRBD1 (5 bases). Germline CDR1 is SGHVS and CDR2 is FQNEAQ. The V and J ends lost 5 bases and 0 bases respectively, with 11 bases between them. The CDR3 length is 14 residues. The CDR3 is CASSRVGASYEQYF. CDR3 bases: TGTGCCAGCAGCCGCGTAGGGGCCTCCTACGAGCAGTACTTC.

This chain uses TRBV6-5 with TRBJ1-3; 7 nucleotides line up with TRBD1. Looked up from germline, CDR1 is MNHEY and CDR2 is SVGAGI. V lost 0 bases to trimming and J lost 2 bases; unmatched junction nucleotides: 1. The CDR3 is 15 residues long. CDR3 protein: CASSYSDRAGNTIYF. Written as DNA, the CDR3 is TGTGCCAGCAGTTACTCCGACAGGGCTGGAAACACCATATATTTT.

The V gene is TRBV11-1, the J gene TRBJ2-5; possible D gene TRBD1, 6 bases. The germline CDR1 and CDR2 sequences are SGHAT and FQDESV (reference sequence). The ends were cut back, 5 bases at V and 1 base at J, with 11 bases in the middle. The CDR3 contains 14 residues. CDR3 DNA: TGTGCCAGCAGCCATGGGACACCCCAAGAGACCCAGTACTTC. Its translation is CASSHGTPQETQYF.

The chain is built from TRBV6-5 and TRBJ2-7; 8 bases agree with TRBD2. Germline values: CDR1 MNHEY, CDR2 SVGAGI. J lost 6 bases, V lost 0 bases, and 1 base had no gene match. CDR3 size: 13 residues. CDR3 protein: CASSYSLAGEQYF. The CDR3 nucleotides read TGTGCCAGCAGTTACTCTCTAGCGGGCGAGCAGTACTTC.

This clone was seen a few times. V is TRBV9 and J is TRBJ1-2; 8 bases are a match to TRBD1. In germline, CDR1 is SGDLS, CDR2 YYNGEE. V dropped 0 bases and J dropped 4; count of bases not matched to a gene: 8. This CDR3 comprises 16 residues. CDR3 protein: CASSVDGQGQGYGYTF. DNA for the CDR3: TGTGCCAGCAGCGTAGACGGACAGGGCCAGGGCTATGGCTACACCTTC.

V and J are TRBV5-1 and TRBJ2-3, with 9 bases aligning to TRBD1. Germline V CDR1 and CDR2: SGHRS, YFSETQ. Trimming cost V 5 bases and J 4 bases; bases outside gene matches: 11. This CDR3 is 16 amino acids long. The CDR3 DNA is TGCGCCAGCAGTCGTGGGACAGGGATATTTGCAGATACGCAGTATTTT. This translates into CASSRGTGIFADTQYF.

The CDR3 nucleotides are TGCAGCGTTGAGCAGGGATTGGGAAACACCATATATTTT. Its translation is CSVEQGLGNTIYF. The chain uses TRBV29-1 and TRBJ1-3; TRBD1 is a possible D gene (5 bases). The V end was cut by 3 bases, the J end by 4 bases, with 10 bases between. CDR3 size: 13 residues. Germline CDR1 and CDR2: SQVTM and ANQGSEA.

The chain employs TRBV29-1 and TRBJ1-1; 9 nucleotides align to TRBD1. This CDR3 is built from 13 residues. Losses at the gene ends were 4 bases for V and 7 bases for J; bases not matched to a gene: 7. CDR1 SQVTM and CDR2 ANQGSEA come from the germline V gene. The CDR3 DNA reads TGCAGCGTTGGCAGGACAGGGGATATTGAAGCTTTCTTT. Translated: CSVGRTGDIEAFF.

The count of this clone is one. The rearrangement links TRBV28 to TRBJ2-7; 8 bases are a match to TRBD1. After removal of 7 bases from V and 2 bases from J, the junction contained 10 bases not matched to a gene. Per the germline V gene, CDR1 is MDHEN and CDR2 is SYDVKM. This CDR3 comprises 15 residues. CDR3 in amino acids: CASTPNRGSAYEQYF. CDR3 in DNA: TGTGCCAGCACCCCTAACAGGGGGTCAGCCTACGAGCAGTACTTC. Looking up the rest from reference TRBV28 and TRBJ2-7 gives the full variable domain: DVKVTQSSRYLVKRTGEKVFLECVQDMDHENMFWYRQDPGLGLRLIYFSYDVKMKEKGDIPEGYSVSREKKERFSLILESASTNQTSMYLCASTPNRGSAYEQYFGPGTRLTVT.

This clone was recorded once. The chain links TRBV9 to TRBJ2-3, with TRBD2 matching 9 bases. V lost 6 bases and J lost 1; bases outside the gene matches: 0. This CDR3 comprises 13 residues. Germline V gene lookup returns CDR1 SGDLS and CDR2 YYNGEE. The CDR3 region is CASKRGGTDTQYF. The CDR3 DNA reads TGTGCCAGCAAGCGGGGGGGCACAGATACGCAGTATTTT.